This T cell receptor (beta chain) is from a study of spatial heterogeneity in lung cancer. This clonotype rates as medium-sized. Because the library targeted alpha chains, this beta chain is an off-target read whose size means little. TCRdb processed the 5' RACE reads anew with MiXCR; each CDR3 protein has one entry. The repertoire holds under 2,500 distinct CDR3 sequences, with about 7.8% as singletons. Time point meaning: sample taken at primary tumor resection. Researchers sequenced whole RNA taken from tumor, nontumor lung or frozen PBMC without sorting. Some 72 TRACERx patients with early, untreated non-small cell lung cancer donated samples. The source material was normal lung tissue next to the tumor, sampled at surgery. This TCR was sampled from a male donor with early-stage non-small cell lung cancer.

CDR3 coding DNA: TGCGCCACCCAACTAGCGGGAGTTCACAATGAGCAGTTCTTC. Protein product: CATQLAGVHNEQFF. This rearrangement joins TRBV5-1 to TRBJ2-1; 11 bases line up with TRBD2. V shed 9 bases and J 5 bases; nucleotides not matched to a gene: 7. Germline CDR1 reads SGHRS; CDR2 reads YFSETQ. The CDR3 consists of 14 residues.